These 5 T cell receptor beta chains came from one sample sequenced in a study of T cell therapy after organ transplantation. This sample's time point: 20-29 weeks after completion of therapy. Their antigens are not known. Profiled with immunoSEQ multiplex PCR; TCRdb holds only in-frame clones, not every one. The repertoire holds tens of thousands of clones, with about four fifths as singletons. The specimen was CD8+ T cells from blood, collected after autologous CMV-specific T cell therapy. All receptors come from a human patient who had received a solid organ transplant and had CMV disease. Some T cells may be supplied by the graft donor.

Comment on this clone: A far larger clone is one nucleotide away, so this likely arose from a read error. This chain links TRBV5-4 with TRBJ2-7; D is unclear. Germline loops: CDR1 SGHNT, CDR2 YYREEE (reference sequence). V gave up 1 base and J gave up 3 bases, with 11 bases separating them. This CDR3 contains 14 residues. The CDR3 DNA reads TGTGCCAGCAGCTTGTTTATTTCGGTCTACGAGCAGTACTTC. Translation: CASSLFISVYEQYF. Full variable domain (remainder filled in from reference TRBV5-4 and TRBJ2-7): ETGVTQSPTHLIKTRGQQVTLRCSSQSGHNTVSWYQQALGQGPQFIFQYYREEENGRGNFPPRFSGLQFPNYSSELNVNALELDDSALYLCASSLFISVYEQYFGPGTRLTVT.

The rearrangement links TRBV19 to TRBJ2-1; D remains ambiguous. V dropped 4 bases and J dropped 6 bases, with 10 bases sitting between them. The CDR3 runs to 13 residues. CDR1 is LNHDA and CDR2 is SQIVND in the germline V gene (reference sequence). Here the CDR3 DNA reads TGTGCCAGTAGTACCGCCGAGTTCAATGAGCAGTTCTTC. It specifies CASSTAEFNEQFF.

The V call is TRBV6-4, the J call TRBJ1-1; tentatively, D is TRBD1 (6 bases). The CDR3 runs 13 residues. V was clipped by 3 bases and J by 5 bases, with 10 bases between them. Germline V gene lookup returns CDR1 MRHNA and CDR2 SNTAGT. CDR3 sequence (DNA): TGTGCCAGCAGTGATATCACAGGGACTGAAGCTTTCTTT. It yields the protein CASSDITGTEAFF.

The CDR3, as DNA: TGTGCCAGCAGCGAAGGGACCCACGAGCAGTTCTTC. Translated, it gives CASSEGTHEQFF. The chain recombines TRBV9 with TRBJ2-1; D is tentatively TRBD1 or TRBD2 (5 bases each). This CDR3 has 12 residues. Trimming left V 3 bases short and J 10 bases short, with 11 bases between. Per germline, CDR1 SGDLS and CDR2 YYNGEE.

The V call is TRBV7-6, the J call TRBJ1-2; tentatively, D is TRBD1 (5 bases). Germline CDR1 and CDR2: SGHVS and FNYEAQ. V was shortened by 3 bases and J by 4 bases, with 12 bases between the two germline ends. The CDR3 contains 14 residues. The CDR3 DNA follows: TGTGCCAGCAGCTTTGGGGGGACGACCTATGGCTACACCTTC. This translates into CASSFGGTTYGYTF.